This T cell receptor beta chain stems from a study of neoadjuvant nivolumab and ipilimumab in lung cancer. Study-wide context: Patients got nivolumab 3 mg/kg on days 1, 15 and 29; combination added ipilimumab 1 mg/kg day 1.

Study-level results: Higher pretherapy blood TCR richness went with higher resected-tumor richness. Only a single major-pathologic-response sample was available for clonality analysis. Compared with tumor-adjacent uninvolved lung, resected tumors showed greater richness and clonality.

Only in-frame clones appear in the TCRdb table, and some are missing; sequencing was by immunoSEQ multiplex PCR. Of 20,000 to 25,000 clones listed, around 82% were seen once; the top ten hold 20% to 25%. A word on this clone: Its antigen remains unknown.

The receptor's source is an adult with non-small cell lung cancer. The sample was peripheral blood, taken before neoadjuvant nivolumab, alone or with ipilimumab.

This CDR3 reads CASSLVWRGAQTNEKLFF. The DNA of the CDR3 is TGCGCCAGCAGCTTGGTTTGGCGTGGGGCGCAGACTAATGAAAAACTGTTTTTT. The chain joins TRBV5-1 to TRBJ1-4; TRBD1 is a possible D gene (5 bases). The CDR3 spans 18 residues. V lost 0 bases and J 2 bases, leaving 17 bases between the germline ends. Germline loops: CDR1 SGHRS, CDR2 YFSETQ.